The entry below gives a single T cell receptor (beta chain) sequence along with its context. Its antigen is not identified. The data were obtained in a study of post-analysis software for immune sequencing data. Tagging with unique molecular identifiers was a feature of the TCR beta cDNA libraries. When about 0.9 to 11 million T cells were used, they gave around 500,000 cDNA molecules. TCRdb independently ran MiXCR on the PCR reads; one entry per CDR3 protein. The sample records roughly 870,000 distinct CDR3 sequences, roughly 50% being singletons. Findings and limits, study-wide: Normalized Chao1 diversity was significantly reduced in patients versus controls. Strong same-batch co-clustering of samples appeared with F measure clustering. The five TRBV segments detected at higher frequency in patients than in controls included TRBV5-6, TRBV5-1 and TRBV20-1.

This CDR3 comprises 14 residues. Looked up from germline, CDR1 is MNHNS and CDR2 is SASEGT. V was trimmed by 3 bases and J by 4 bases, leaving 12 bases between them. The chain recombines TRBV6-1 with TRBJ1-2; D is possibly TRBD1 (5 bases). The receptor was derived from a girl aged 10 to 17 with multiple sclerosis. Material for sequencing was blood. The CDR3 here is CASSDRGRSYGYTF. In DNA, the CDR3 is TGTGCCAGCAGTGATAGGGGAAGGAGCTATGGCTACACCTTC.